A selection of T cell receptor beta chains follows, all from one sample in a study of blood T cell repertoires in COVID-19. Using immunoSEQ multiplex PCR, the repertoire was profiled, and TCRdb retains in-frame clones only, with some absent. The sample comprises under 250,000 clones, approximately 91% of which are singletons, and 0.55% to 0.75% rests with the top ten. Specimen: peripheral blood. These receptors all come from a man aged 35-49 years with acute or convalescent COVID-19. CDR3s include the opening cysteine and the closing phenylalanine or tryptophan. D genes are given only for firm matches.

J gene	D gene	V gene	CDR3 protein
TRBJ2-3	NA	TRBV6-5	CATRLRGSTDTQYF
TRBJ2-5	TRBD1	TRBV5-1	CASSLTGTGGEETQYF
TRBJ2-7	NA	TRBV5-1	CASSPRGPGEQYF
TRBJ2-2	TRBD1	TRBV6-5	CASSYFAGGTGELFF
TRBJ2-7	TRBD1	TRBV29-1	CSVLTGGPYEQYF
TRBJ2-7	NA	TRBV5-5	CASSPGQYEQYF
TRBJ2-7	NA	TRBV4-1	CASSQYDSYEQYF
TRBJ2-3	NA	TRBV11-3	CASSSSGTTDTQYF
TRBJ1-1	TRBD1	TRBV18	CASSTGQEYEAFF
TRBJ2-3	TRBD1	TRBV28	CASSLGTGDADTQYF
TRBJ1-1	NA	TRBV19	CASSMNQGSTEAFF
TRBJ2-7	NA	TRBV27	CASSFQGSYEQYF
TRBJ1-5	NA	TRBV11-2	CASSLGSGVRGQPQHF
TRBJ1-1	NA	TRBV13	CASSPEVTEAFF
TRBJ1-4	NA	TRBV3-1/TRBV3-2	CASSQEGGAHPEKLFF
TRBJ1-2	NA	TRBV30	CAWTPDFNYGYTF
TRBJ2-6	NA	TRBV5-1	CASSLQAGANVLTF
TRBJ2-5	NA	TRBV19	CTSSLVHHIQTQYF
TRBJ1-4	NA	TRBV19	CASSFREVNEKLFF
TRBJ2-7	TRBD2	TRBV11-2	CASSFDGLADKSYEQYF
TRBJ2-3	TRBD1	TRBV2	CASSPNPTGVTDTQYF
TRBJ1-2	NA	TRBV5-4	CASSRRGPEPSANYGYTF
TRBJ2-1	NA	TRBV7-5	CVRSLDSRGDNEQFF
TRBJ1-2	NA	TRBV18	CASSPDRNYGYTF
TRBJ1-5	TRBD1	TRBV7-2	CASSSRGTVEQPQHF
TRBJ1-5	TRBD1	TRBV19	CASSISDRTEPQHF
TRBJ2-2	TRBD2	TRBV9	CASSVREMRGGLAGELFF
TRBJ1-3	NA	TRBV9	CASSVEEGSGNTIYF
TRBJ2-5	TRBD2	TRBV3-1/TRBV3-2	CASSTLAGVETQYF
TRBJ2-1	NA	TRBV11-2	CASSEIDNYNEQFF
TRBJ2-7	NA	TRBV7-2	CASSPYYEQYF
TRBJ1-2	TRBD1	TRBV30	CAWSITGANYGYTF
TRBJ1-2	NA	TRBV5-1	CASALGQNWVSKRAF
TRBJ1-2	NA	TRBV5-6	CASSHIQDIFYGYTF
TRBJ1-1	NA	TRBV29-1	CSVESGLNTEAFF
TRBJ1-2	TRBD1	TRBV9	CASSSRTGNGYTF
TRBJ2-7	TRBD1	TRBV5-5	CASSRGQLQGLHEQYF
TRBJ2-1	TRBD2	TRBV6-2/TRBV6-3	CASSRPSSGPHNEQFF
TRBJ1-2	NA	TRBV7-8	CASSLGAQGRLGYTF
TRBJ1-1	NA	TRBV19	CASSPGPVGRAFF
TRBJ1-2	NA	TRBV3-1/TRBV3-2	CASSQSPLGRGGGYTF
TRBJ1-6	NA	TRBV25-1	CASGKGPYNSPLHF
TRBJ1-4	NA	TRBV15	CATSRERQGNEKLFF
TRBJ2-2	TRBD1	TRBV6-6	CASSPVGTANTGELFF
TRBJ2-3	TRBD1	TRBV6-1	CASSEGTGGRVYTDTQYF
TRBJ1-1	NA	TRBV2	CASTMSSAVTEAFF
TRBJ1-2	NA	TRBV13	CASSLSEGSYGYTF
TRBJ1-5	NA	TRBV5-1	CASSPGLDDQPQHF
TRBJ2-1	NA	TRBV6-2/TRBV6-3	CASSRGWTNLDNEQFF
TRBJ1-3	NA	TRBV30	CAWSRTGNTIYF
TRBJ2-1	NA	TRBV10-1	CASSAEESLPGEQFF
TRBJ1-2	NA	TRBV7-9	CASSPGDLYGYTF
TRBJ1-2	NA	TRBV28	CASSLLYGYTF
TRBJ2-6	NA	TRBV18	CASSTSSGANVLTF
TRBJ1-2	NA	TRBV6-1	CASSEALGAAQPPYYGYTF
TRBJ1-2	NA	TRBV12-3/TRBV12-4	CASSLALGSDYTF
TRBJ2-1	TRBD1	TRBV7-3	CASSLTFPHRDRVSSYNEQFF
TRBJ2-2	NA	TRBV5-6	CASSFGGNPTGELFF
TRBJ1-4	NA	TRBV2	CASSPFDHSGGEKLFF
TRBJ1-5	TRBD1	TRBV4-1	CASSQGQGKGSNQPQHF